The clone carrying this T cell receptor (beta chain) showed up just a few times. As yet, its antigen is unknown. Researchers took RNA transcripts and amplified the TCR beta CDR3 regions from them. Using the HTBI primer set, a first-round RT-PCR was run on the TCR CDR3. Via MiXCR, TCRdb re-called the multiplex PCR reads, giving one row per CDR3 protein. The data show more than 350,000 distinct CDR3 sequences, about 16% seen once. V was trimmed by 2 bases and J by 7 bases, leaving 6 bases between them. There are 12 residues in the CDR3. Per germline, CDR1 MNHEY and CDR2 SVGEGT. The data are from a study of T cells in Graves' hyperthyroidism and ophthalmopathy. As for the study in general: Peripheral blood samples were taken at initial diagnosis, prior to any treatment. Overall study findings and caveats: Blood also carried most thyroid clonotypes expanded above 0.001.

Exclusion of a patient resulted from uncontrolled infection, other autoimmune disease, pregnancy or lactation. The PBMCs were sourced from fresh peripheral blood (more than 9 ml). The V gene is TRBV6-2 or TRBV6-3, the J gene TRBJ2-1; D not resolved. Sample: blood. This clonotype was obtained from a woman aged 55-75 years with Graves' ophthalmopathy. In DNA, the CDR3 is TGTGCCAGCAGTTACCCTACGAATGAGCAGTTCTTC. Protein product: CASSYPTNEQFF.